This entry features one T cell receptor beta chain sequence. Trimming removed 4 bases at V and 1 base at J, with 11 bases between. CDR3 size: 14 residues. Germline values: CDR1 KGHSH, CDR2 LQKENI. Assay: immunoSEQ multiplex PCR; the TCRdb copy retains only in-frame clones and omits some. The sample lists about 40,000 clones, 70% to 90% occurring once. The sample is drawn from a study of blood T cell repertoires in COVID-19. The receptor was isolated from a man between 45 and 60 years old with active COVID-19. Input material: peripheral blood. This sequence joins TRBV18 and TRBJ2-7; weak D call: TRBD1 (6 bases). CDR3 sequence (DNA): TGTGCCAGCTCACTCGACAGGAATTCCTACGAGCAGTACTTC. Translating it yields CASSLDRNSYEQYF.